The 23 T cell receptor beta chains below come from one sample, sequenced in a study of T cell responses to AZD1222 COVID-19 vaccine. Sequencing was performed with immunoSEQ multiplex PCR; in TCRdb, only in-frame clones are kept and a portion is missing. The sample shows fewer than 200,000 clones, 90% to 95% of them seen only once. The sample was peripheral blood, taken 28 days after the second dose of the MenACWY control vaccine. The receptors were sampled from an adult who received the MenACWY meningococcal vaccine as a control.

The chain links TRBV12-3 or TRBV12-4 to TRBJ2-1, with TRBD1 identical over 8 bases. With 3 bases clipped from V and 15 bases from J, the junction kept 4 bases outside the gene matches. The CDR3 covers 11 residues. In nucleotides, the CDR3 is TGTGCCAGCAGTTTTAGGACAGGGACGTTCTTC. Its protein is CASSFRTGTFF.

J is TRBJ1-1 and V is TRBV29-1; 7 nucleotides match TRBD1. J lost 5 bases, V lost 6 bases, and 9 bases had no gene match. From germline, CDR1 is SQVTM and CDR2 ANQGSEA. The CDR3 extends over 13 amino acids. The chain's CDR3 is CSVTQGSGTEAFF. The DNA of the CDR3 is TGCAGCGTCACACAGGGGAGCGGAACTGAAGCTTTCTTT. The entire variable domain, with the rest obtained from reference TRBV29-1 and TRBJ1-1, is as follows: SAVISQKPSRDICQRGTSLTIQCQVDSQVTMMFWYRQQPGQSLTLIATANQGSEATYESGFVIDKFPISRPNLTFSTLTVSNMSPEDSSIYLCSVTQGSGTEAFFGQGTRLTVV.

The V and J genes are TRBV19 and TRBJ2-2, with 8 bases lining up with TRBD2. V trimming: 0 bases; J trimming: 6 bases; junction bases outside the gene matches: 6. The V gene's germline CDR1 is LNHDA and CDR2 SQIVND (reference sequence). The CDR3 consists of 16 residues. The CDR3 nucleotides read TGTGCCAGTAGTATAGATCCCGGGACTAGATCCGGGGAGCTGTTTTTT. As protein: CASSIDPGTRSGELFF. Full variable domain (missing parts from reference TRBV19 and TRBJ2-2): DGGITQSPKYLFRKEGQNVTLSCEQNLNHDAMYWYRQDPGQGLRLIYYSQIVNDFQKGDIAEGYSVSREKKESFPLTVTSAQKNPTAFYLCASSIDPGTRSGELFFGEGSRLTVL.

The chain joins TRBV28 to TRBJ1-5, with no clear D. V was shortened by 7 bases and J by 3 bases, with 16 bases between the two germline ends. The CDR3 runs to 15 residues. The V gene's germline CDR1 is MDHEN and CDR2 SYDVKM. The CDR3 spells CASKVFRPSNQPQHF. The CDR3 DNA is TGTGCCAGCAAAGTCTTTCGCCCCTCCAATCAGCCCCAGCATTTT.

The chain carries TRBV5-4 and TRBJ2-1; either TRBD1 or TRBD2 may supply D (5 bases each). This CDR3 is built from 13 residues. Trimming took 0 bases from V and 8 from J, leaving 9 bases between them. Looked up from germline, CDR1 is SGHNT and CDR2 is YYREEE (reference sequence). CDR3 coding DNA: TGTGCCAGCAGCTTGGCCCTGGGGGATGAGCAGTTCTTC. It codes for CASSLALGDEQFF.

The gene calls are TRBV5-1 and TRBJ2-5; 9 positions match TRBD1. Germline trimming cut 0 bases from V and 3 bases from J; bases unmatched to any gene: 6. CDR1 is SGHRS and CDR2 is YFSETQ in the germline V gene. CDR3 length: 16 amino acids. In nucleotides, the CDR3 is TGCGCCAGCAGCTTGGCCGGGACAGGGCGCGAAGAGACCCAGTACTTC. Translation gives CASSLAGTGREETQYF.

The V call is TRBV6-2 or TRBV6-3, the J call TRBJ1-1; 8 bases align to TRBD1. This CDR3 has 17 amino acids. Germline CDR1 is MNHEY and CDR2 is SVGEGT. Unmatched junction bases numbered 11, after V lost 4 bases and J lost 1 base. CDR3 sequence reads: CASSFPRQGITNTEAFF. CDR3 nucleotide sequence: TGTGCCAGCAGTTTTCCCCGACAGGGGATTACGAACACTGAAGCTTTCTTT.

V gene TRBV2 combines with J gene TRBJ1-2; D may be TRBD1 (5 bases). Germline CDR1 and CDR2: SNHLY and FYNNEI. The V end was cut by 6 bases, the J end by 1 base, with 12 bases between. The CDR3 runs to 14 residues. CDR3 bases: TGTGCCAGCAGGGAGGGGACCGATAACTATGGCTACACCTTC. Translation: CASREGTDNYGYTF.

The gene calls are TRBV13 and TRBJ2-1, with 7 bases fitting TRBD2. With 1 base clipped from V and 2 bases from J, the junction kept 5 bases outside the gene matches. CDR1 and CDR2 from the germline V gene are PRHDT and FYEKMQ (reference sequence). This CDR3 comprises 16 residues. The CDR3 protein is CASSLVSGAPYNEQFF. Here the CDR3 DNA reads TGTGCCAGCAGCTTAGTAAGCGGGGCGCCCTACAATGAGCAGTTCTTC.

J is TRBJ2-2 and V is TRBV7-2, with TRBD2 identical over 11 bases. J lost 5 bases, V lost 3 bases, and 2 bases had no gene match. CDR3 length: 15 amino acids. Germline V gene lookup returns CDR1 SGHTA and CDR2 FQGNSA. Written as DNA, the CDR3 is TGTGCCAGCAGCTTTAGCGGGAGGGGAACCGGGGAGCTGTTTTTT. Translation gives CASSFSGRGTGELFF. Based on the CDR3 plus reference TRBV7-2 and TRBJ2-2, the full variable domain is GAGVSQSPSNKVTEKGKDVELRCDPISGHTALYWYRQSLGQGLEFLIYFQGNSAPDKSGLPSDRFSAERTGGSVSTLTIQRTQQEDSAVYLCASSFSGRGTGELFFGEGSRLTVL.

This chain joins TRBV7-3 and TRBJ1-2; TRBD1 is a possible D gene (6 bases). Per germline, CDR1 SGHTA and CDR2 FQGTGA. The V end lost 1 base, the J end lost 7 bases, and 16 bases lay between the germline ends. CDR3 length equals 15 residues. The CDR3 here is CASSLISGGASGYTF. The DNA for the CDR3 is TGTGCCAGCAGCTTAATATCTGGGGGCGCGAGTGGCTACACCTTC.

In its sample, this clone was seen once. DNA for the CDR3: TGCGCCAGCAGCCATGTCCCGGGACAGGTCTATGAAAAACTGTTTTTT. Encoded protein: CASSHVPGQVYEKLFF. The chain combines TRBV4-1 with TRBJ1-4; 8 bases match TRBD1. The CDR3 has 16 amino acids. V shed 3 bases, J shed 6 bases, and the junction held 9 bases outside the gene matches. Germline CDR1 and CDR2: MGHRA and YSYEKL.

The rearrangement joins TRBV5-1 to TRBJ2-5; D might be TRBD2 (6 bases). Per the germline V gene, CDR1 is SGHRS and CDR2 is YFSETQ. The CDR3 contains 14 residues. Trimming took 4 bases from V and 1 from J, leaving 11 bases between them. DNA for the CDR3: TGCGCCAGCAGCCCTTCCGGGGGCCAAGAGACCCAGTACTTC. Translating gives CASSPSGGQETQYF. Variable domain in full (rest from reference TRBV5-1 and TRBJ2-5): KAGVTQTPRYLIKTRGQQVTLSCSPISGHRSVSWYQQTPGQGLQFLFEYFSETQRNKGNFPGRFSGRQFSNSRSEMNVSTLELGDSALYLCASSPSGGQETQYFGPGTRLLVL.

The J gene is TRBJ1-5, the V gene TRBV12-3 or TRBV12-4; no reliable D call. Trimming shortened V by 3 bases and J by 8 bases, and 11 bases separated the two germline ends. The CDR3 spans 13 residues. In DNA form, the CDR3 reads TGTGCCAGCAGTTTGCAGGATATGGAGCCCCAGCATTTT. It encodes CASSLQDMEPQHF.

This chain connects TRBV11-2 to TRBJ2-4; maybe TRBD1 (5 bases). Between the trimmed V and J ends, which lost 4 bases and 7 bases, there was a span of 20 bases. Germline V CDR1 and CDR2: SGHAT, FQNNGV. This CDR3 is built from 16 residues. CDR3 in amino acids: CASSSLGRAQWNIQYF. CDR3 nucleotides: TGTGCCAGCAGCTCTTTAGGCAGGGCCCAGTGGAACATTCAGTACTTC.

The chain carries TRBV30 and TRBJ1-1; D gene ambiguous. V gave up 2 bases and J gave up 4 bases, with 8 bases separating them. The germline gives CDR1 GTSNPN, CDR2 SVGIG (reference sequence). The CDR3 has 12 residues. The DNA for the CDR3 is TGTGCCTGGAGTCTCGGTTCCACTGAAGCTTTCTTT. Translation gives CAWSLGSTEAFF.

The chain is built from TRBV5-1 and TRBJ2-7; D is unresolved. The CDR3 consists of 15 residues. Trimming shortened V by 0 bases and J by 2 bases, and 12 bases separated the two germline ends. CDR1 SGHRS and CDR2 YFSETQ come from the germline V gene. The CDR3 protein is CASSLAVGSTYEQYF. The CDR3 bases are TGCGCCAGCAGCTTGGCCGTAGGCAGCACCTACGAGCAGTACTTC.

The chain couples TRBV12-3 or TRBV12-4 to TRBJ1-2; no firm D call. V was shortened by 3 bases and J by 4 bases, with 6 bases between the two germline ends. The CDR3 is 12 amino acids. The DNA for the CDR3 is TGTGCCAGCAGTTTGGCAGGCTATGGCTACACCTTC. It encodes CASSLAGYGYTF.

V and J are TRBV30 and TRBJ1-4, with 10 bases matching TRBD1. V gave up 4 bases and J gave up 7 bases; unmatched junction bases: 6. CDR3 length equals 14 residues. Germline V gene sequence: CDR1 GTSNPN, CDR2 SVGIG (reference sequence). CDR3: CAWNRQGASEKLFF. The CDR3 nucleotides read TGTGCCTGGAACCGACAGGGGGCGAGTGAAAAACTGTTTTTT.

Details on this clone: An end of the junction differs from the germline gene, which may be a read error. This chain links TRBV6-1 with TRBJ2-2, with 11 nucleotides matching TRBD2. Germline V gene sequence: CDR1 MNHNS, CDR2 SASEGT. The CDR3 runs 18 residues. The CDR3 sequence is CASREVAGGVMNAGELFF. The DNA for the CDR3 is TGTGCCAGCAGGGAAGTAGCGGGAGGGGTGATGAACGCCGGGGAGCTGTTTTTT.

Written as DNA, the CDR3 is TGTGCTAGTGGCCGCGGGCTGAACACTGAAGCTTTCTTT. Translating gives CASGRGLNTEAFF. The rearrangement uses TRBV12-5 and TRBJ1-1, with no clear D. Trimming removed 6 bases from V and 0 bases from J, with 8 bases in between. Germline CDR1 and CDR2: LGHNT and FRNRAP. There are 13 residues in the CDR3.

CDR3 in amino acids: CASSLDQGWREQYF. CDR3 bases: TGTGCCAGCAGCTTAGACCAAGGGTGGCGCGAGCAGTACTTC. This sequence joins TRBV7-2 and TRBJ2-7; D gene uncertain. The germline CDR1 and CDR2 sequences are SGHTA and FQGNSA. CDR3 length: 14 amino acids. Trimming left V 1 base short and J 6 bases short, with 13 bases between.

The chain combines TRBV4-1 with TRBJ2-3; TRBD2 agrees at 14 bases. V gave up 1 base and J gave up 9 bases; unmatched junction bases: 9. The CDR3 is 17 amino acids. Germline V gene data show CDR1 as MGHRA and CDR2 as YSYEKL. CDR3 loop: CASSQGMGLAGVSTQYF. The CDR3, as DNA: TGCGCCAGCAGCCAAGGCATGGGACTAGCGGGAGTCAGCACGCAGTATTTT.